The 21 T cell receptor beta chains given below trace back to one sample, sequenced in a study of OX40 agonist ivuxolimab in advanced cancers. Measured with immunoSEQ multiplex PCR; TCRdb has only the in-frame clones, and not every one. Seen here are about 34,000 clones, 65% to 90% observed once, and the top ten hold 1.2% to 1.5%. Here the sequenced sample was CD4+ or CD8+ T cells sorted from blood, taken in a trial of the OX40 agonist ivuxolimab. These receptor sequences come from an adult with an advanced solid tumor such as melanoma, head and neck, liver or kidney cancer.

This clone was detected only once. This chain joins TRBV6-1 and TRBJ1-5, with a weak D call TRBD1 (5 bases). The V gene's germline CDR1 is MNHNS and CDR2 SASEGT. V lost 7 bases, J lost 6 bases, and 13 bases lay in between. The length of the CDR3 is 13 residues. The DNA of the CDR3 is TGTGCCAGCAACCGGGGGGTCGGTCAGCCCCAGCATTTT. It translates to CASNRGVGQPQHF.

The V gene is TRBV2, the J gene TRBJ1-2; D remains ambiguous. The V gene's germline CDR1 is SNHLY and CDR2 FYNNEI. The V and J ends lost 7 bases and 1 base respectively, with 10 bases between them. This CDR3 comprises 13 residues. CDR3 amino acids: CASKYSNNYGYTF. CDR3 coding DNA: TGTGCCAGCAAATACAGCAATAACTATGGCTACACCTTC.

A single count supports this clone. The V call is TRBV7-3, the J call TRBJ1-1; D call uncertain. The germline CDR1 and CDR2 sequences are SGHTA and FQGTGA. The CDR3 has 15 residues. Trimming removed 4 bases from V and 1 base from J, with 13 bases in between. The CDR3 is CASSWSLGANTEAFF. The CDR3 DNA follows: TGTGCCAGCAGCTGGTCGCTTGGTGCGAACACTGAAGCTTTCTTT.

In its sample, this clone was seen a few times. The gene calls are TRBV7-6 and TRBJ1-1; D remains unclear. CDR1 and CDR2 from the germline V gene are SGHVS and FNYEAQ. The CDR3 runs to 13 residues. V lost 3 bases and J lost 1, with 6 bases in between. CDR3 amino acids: CASSLQRNTEAFF. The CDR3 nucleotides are TGTGCCAGCAGCTTGCAACGGAACACTGAAGCTTTCTTT.

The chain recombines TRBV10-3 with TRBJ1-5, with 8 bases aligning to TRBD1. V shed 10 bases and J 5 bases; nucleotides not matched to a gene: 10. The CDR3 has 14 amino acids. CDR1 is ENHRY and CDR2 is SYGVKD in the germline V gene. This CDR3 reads CATRAPGGDQPQHF. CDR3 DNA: TGTGCCACGCGGGCCCCAGGGGGCGATCAGCCCCAGCATTTT.

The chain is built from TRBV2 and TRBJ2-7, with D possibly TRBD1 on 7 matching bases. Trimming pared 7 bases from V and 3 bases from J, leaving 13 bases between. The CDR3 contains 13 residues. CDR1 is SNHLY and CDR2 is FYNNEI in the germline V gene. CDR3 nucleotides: TGTGCCAGCATGCGGGACAGAGACTACGAGCAGTACTTC. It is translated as CASMRDRDYEQYF.

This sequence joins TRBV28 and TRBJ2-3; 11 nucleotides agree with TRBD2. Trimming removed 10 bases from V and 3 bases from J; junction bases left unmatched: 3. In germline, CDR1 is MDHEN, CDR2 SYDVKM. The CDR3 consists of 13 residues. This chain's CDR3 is CAILAGVTDTQYF. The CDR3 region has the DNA TGTGCCATACTAGCGGGAGTAACAGATACGCAGTATTTT.

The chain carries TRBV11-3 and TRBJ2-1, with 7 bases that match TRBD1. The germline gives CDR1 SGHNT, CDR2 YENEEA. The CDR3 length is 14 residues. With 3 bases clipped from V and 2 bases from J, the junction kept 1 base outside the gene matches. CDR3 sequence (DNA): TGTGCCAGCAGCTTTAGGGGGCCCTACAATGAGCAGTTCTTC. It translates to CASSFRGPYNEQFF.

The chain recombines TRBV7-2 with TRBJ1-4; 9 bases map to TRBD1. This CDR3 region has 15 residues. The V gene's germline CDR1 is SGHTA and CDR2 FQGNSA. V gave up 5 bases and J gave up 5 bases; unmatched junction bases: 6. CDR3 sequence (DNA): TGTGCCAGCAGCACCACAGGGGGCGGAAATGAAAAACTGTTTTTT. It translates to CASSTTGGGNEKLFF.

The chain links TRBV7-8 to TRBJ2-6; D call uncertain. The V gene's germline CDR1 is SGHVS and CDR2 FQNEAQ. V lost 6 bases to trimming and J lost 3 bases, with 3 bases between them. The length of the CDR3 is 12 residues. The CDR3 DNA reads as TGTGCCAGCAGTATTGGGGCCAACGTCCTGACTTTC. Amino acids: CASSIGANVLTF.

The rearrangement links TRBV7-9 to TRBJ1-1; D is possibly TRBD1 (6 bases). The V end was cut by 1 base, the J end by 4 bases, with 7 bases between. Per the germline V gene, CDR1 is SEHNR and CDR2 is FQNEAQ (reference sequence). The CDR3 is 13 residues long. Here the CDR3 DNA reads TGTGCCAGCAGCTTAGGGACAGCCACTGAAGCTTTCTTT. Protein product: CASSLGTATEAFF.

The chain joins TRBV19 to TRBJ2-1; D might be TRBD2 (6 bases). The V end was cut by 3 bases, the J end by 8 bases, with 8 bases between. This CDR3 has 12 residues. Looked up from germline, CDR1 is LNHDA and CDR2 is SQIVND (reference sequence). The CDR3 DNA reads TGTGCCAGTAGTATGGGGGGTGATGAGCAGTTCTTC. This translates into CASSMGGDEQFF.

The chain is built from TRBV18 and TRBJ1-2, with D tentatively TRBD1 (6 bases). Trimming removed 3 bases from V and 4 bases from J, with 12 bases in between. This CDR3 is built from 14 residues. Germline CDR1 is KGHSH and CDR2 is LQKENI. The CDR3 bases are TGTGCCAGCTCACCCCGGGACATAAGCTATGGCTACACCTTC. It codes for CASSPRDISYGYTF. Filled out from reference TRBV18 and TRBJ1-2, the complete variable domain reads NAGVMQNPRHLVRRRGQEARLRCSPMKGHSHVYWYRQLPEEGLKFMVYLQKENIIDESGMPKERFSAEFPKEGPSILRIQQVVRGDSAAYFCASSPRDISYGYTFGSGTRLTVV.

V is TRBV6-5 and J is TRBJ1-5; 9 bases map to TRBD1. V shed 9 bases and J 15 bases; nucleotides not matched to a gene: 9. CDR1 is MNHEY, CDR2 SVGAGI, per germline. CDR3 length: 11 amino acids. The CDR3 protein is CASNPGTGWHF. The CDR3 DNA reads TGTGCCAGTAATCCCGGGACAGGGTGGCATTTT.

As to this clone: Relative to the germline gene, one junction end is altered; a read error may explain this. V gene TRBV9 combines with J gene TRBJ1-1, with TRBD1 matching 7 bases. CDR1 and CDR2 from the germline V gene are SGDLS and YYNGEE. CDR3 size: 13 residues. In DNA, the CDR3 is TGTGCCAGCAGCGTAACTCTCGACAGGGCAAAAACCTTT. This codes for CASSVTLDRAKTF.

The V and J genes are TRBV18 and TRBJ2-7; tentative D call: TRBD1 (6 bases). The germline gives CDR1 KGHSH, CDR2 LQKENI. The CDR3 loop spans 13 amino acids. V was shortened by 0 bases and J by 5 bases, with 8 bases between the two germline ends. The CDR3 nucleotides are TGTGCCAGCTCACCACCGGCAGGGGACGAGCAGTACTTC. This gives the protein CASSPPAGDEQYF.

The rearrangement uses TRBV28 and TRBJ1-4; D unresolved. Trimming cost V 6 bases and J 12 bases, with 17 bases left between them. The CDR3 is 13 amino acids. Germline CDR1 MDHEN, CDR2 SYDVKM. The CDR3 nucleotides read TGTGCCAGCAGGGATAGATCCGGTTCTCAACTGTTTTTT. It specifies CASRDRSGSQLFF.

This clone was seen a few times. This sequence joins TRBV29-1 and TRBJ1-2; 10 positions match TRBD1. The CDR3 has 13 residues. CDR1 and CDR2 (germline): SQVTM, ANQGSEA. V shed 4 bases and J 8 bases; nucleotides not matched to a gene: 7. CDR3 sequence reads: CSVAPGQGIGYTF. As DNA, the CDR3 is TGCAGCGTTGCCCCGGGACAGGGGATCGGCTACACCTTC.

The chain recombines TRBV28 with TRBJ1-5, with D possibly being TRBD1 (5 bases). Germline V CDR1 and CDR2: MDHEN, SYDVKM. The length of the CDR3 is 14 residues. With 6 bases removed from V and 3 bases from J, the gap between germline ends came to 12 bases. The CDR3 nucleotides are TGTGCCAGCAGCCCCGAGACAGACAATCAGCCCCAGCATTTT. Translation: CASSPETDNQPQHF.

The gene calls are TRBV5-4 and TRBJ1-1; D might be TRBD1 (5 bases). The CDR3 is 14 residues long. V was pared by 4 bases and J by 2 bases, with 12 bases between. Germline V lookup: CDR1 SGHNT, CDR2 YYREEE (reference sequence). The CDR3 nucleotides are TGTGCCAGCAGCCAGTTCGGGGGTAACACTGAAGCTTTCTTT. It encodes CASSQFGGNTEAFF.

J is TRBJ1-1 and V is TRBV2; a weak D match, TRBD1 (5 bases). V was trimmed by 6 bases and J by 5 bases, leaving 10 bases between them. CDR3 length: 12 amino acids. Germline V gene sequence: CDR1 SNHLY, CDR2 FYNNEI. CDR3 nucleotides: TGTGCCAGCAGGGGGCTTGGGACTGAAGCTTTCTTT. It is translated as CASRGLGTEAFF.